Presented here are 29 T cell receptor beta chains from one specimen sequenced in a study of OX40 agonist ivuxolimab in advanced cancers. TCRdb's table, derived via immunoSEQ multiplex PCR, lists solely in-frame clones and lacks some. The sample holds about 36,000 clones, around three quarters seen once. Specimen: CD4+ or CD8+ T cells sorted from blood, collected in a trial of the OX40 agonist ivuxolimab. Every receptor here comes from an adult with an advanced solid tumor such as melanoma, head and neck, liver or kidney cancer.

CDR3 residues: CASSDNYGYTF. The CDR3 DNA sequence: TGTGCCAGCAGTGACAACTATGGCTACACCTTC. The chain couples TRBV2 to TRBJ1-2; unclear D gene. The CDR3 length is 11 residues. Trimming pared 3 bases from V and 2 bases from J, leaving 1 base between. In germline, CDR1 is SNHLY, CDR2 FYNNEI.

There are a few counts of this clone. This chain links TRBV6-1 with TRBJ1-1; D ambiguous. CDR1 and CDR2 (germline): MNHNS, SASEGT. V was trimmed by 7 bases and J by 5 bases, leaving 20 bases between them. This CDR3 comprises 15 residues. CDR3 sequence: CASNPPYGQETEAFF. The CDR3 nucleotides are TGTGCCAGCAACCCGCCGTACGGGCAGGAGACTGAAGCTTTCTTT.

The V call is TRBV6-5, the J call TRBJ1-1; no definite D call. Germline CDR1 and CDR2: MNHEY and SVGAGI. There are 12 residues in the CDR3. With 5 bases removed from V and 2 bases from J, the gap between germline ends came to 6 bases. The CDR3 loop reads CASSARNTEAFF. CDR3 bases: TGTGCCAGCAGTGCAAGAAACACTGAAGCTTTCTTT.

The chain combines TRBV4-1 with TRBJ1-5, with D possibly being TRBD1 (5 bases). V was clipped by 0 bases and J by 4 bases, with 10 bases between them. The CDR3 contains 15 residues. From germline, CDR1 is MGHRA and CDR2 YSYEKL. The CDR3 spells CASSQDGSGNQPQHF. The DNA of the CDR3 is TGCGCCAGCAGCCAAGACGGGTCAGGGAATCAGCCCCAGCATTTT.

Only one count was recorded for this clone. V and J are TRBV9 and TRBJ2-5; the D gene is possibly TRBD1 (7 bases). CDR3 length: 13 residues. V shed 8 bases and J shed 2 bases, with 13 bases lying between them. Per the germline V gene, CDR1 is SGDLS and CDR2 is YYNGEE. The CDR3 nucleotides are TGTGCCAGTAACCCAGGGGGGCAAGAGACCCAGTACTTC. Translating gives CASNPGGQETQYF.

V usage is TRBV19 and J usage is TRBJ2-5; unclear D gene. CDR3 length: 14 amino acids. Trimming removed 3 bases from V and 5 bases from J, with 13 bases in between. The V gene's germline CDR1 is LNHDA and CDR2 SQIVND (reference sequence). CDR3 in amino acids: CASSIQRSVETQYF. DNA of the CDR3: TGTGCCAGTAGTATCCAAAGGTCCGTGGAGACCCAGTACTTC.

This clone came up once. V usage is TRBV20-1 and J usage is TRBJ2-1; D is perhaps TRBD1 (6 bases). The V and J ends lost 6 bases and 11 bases respectively, with 14 bases between them. The CDR3 consists of 11 residues. Germline V gene sequence: CDR1 DFQATT, CDR2 SNEGSKA (reference sequence). The CDR3 DNA sequence: TGCAGTGCGCGGAACAGGGATAAGCAGTTCTTC. Protein: CSARNRDKQFF.

The CDR3 protein is CASSMTRVDFQPQHF. The CDR3 region has the DNA TGTGCCAGTAGTATGACCAGGGTGGATTTCCAGCCCCAGCATTTT. This rearrangement joins TRBV19 to TRBJ1-5, with D perhaps TRBD1 (5 bases). This CDR3 has 15 residues. Germline V CDR1 and CDR2: LNHDA, SQIVND (reference sequence). The V end was cut by 3 bases, the J end by 7 bases, with 16 bases between.

V gene TRBV10-3 combines with J gene TRBJ2-7, with a tentative D call TRBD1 (6 bases). The CDR3 contains 15 residues. CDR1 and CDR2 (germline): ENHRY, SYGVKD. Trimming cost V 8 bases and J 0 bases, with 17 bases left between them. CDR3 in DNA: TGTGCCATCGGATGGCTTAAACAGGGCTCCTACGAGCAGTACTTC. This encodes CAIGWLKQGSYEQYF.

The V and J genes are TRBV7-8 and TRBJ1-5; 9 bases fit TRBD1. The CDR3 runs to 12 residues. V dropped 6 bases and J dropped 13; count of bases not matched to a gene: 7. Germline-derived CDR1 and CDR2 are SGHVS and FQNEAQ. The CDR3 nucleotides read TGTGCCAGCAGTCGGGGACAGGGCGGTCAGCATTTT. Its translation: CASSRGQGGQHF.

The chain links TRBV14 to TRBJ2-7; TRBD1 might be the D (6 bases). The germline gives CDR1 SGHDN, CDR2 FVKESK. V was shortened by 2 bases and J by 2 bases, with 13 bases between the two germline ends. This CDR3 region has 15 residues. The CDR3 loop is CASSQQVTGPYEQYV. In DNA, the CDR3 is TGTGCCAGCAGCCAACAAGTTACAGGGCCCTACGAGCAGTACGTC.

J is TRBJ2-7 and V is TRBV5-5, with 10 bases identical to TRBD2. After removal of 1 base from V and 2 bases from J, the junction contained 0 bases not matched to a gene. The CDR3 has 14 amino acids. The V gene's germline CDR1 is SGHKS and CDR2 YYEKEE (reference sequence). CDR3 residues: CASSLLAGAYEQYV. Here the CDR3 DNA reads TGTGCCAGCAGCTTGCTAGCGGGGGCCTACGAGCAGTACGTC.

The V and J genes are TRBV15 and TRBJ1-1; D not certain. Germline V lookup: CDR1 LNHNV, CDR2 YYDKDF (reference sequence). Trimming left V 3 bases short and J 8 bases short, with 13 bases between. The CDR3 loop spans 13 amino acids. The CDR3 sequence: CATSSNQGREAFF. CDR3 nucleotides: TGTGCCACCAGCAGCAATCAAGGACGAGAAGCTTTCTTT.

The rearrangement joins TRBV7-8 to TRBJ2-7; 8 nucleotides line up with TRBD2. The trim removed 5 bases at V and 4 bases at J, leaving 7 bases unmatched. Germline V gene sequence: CDR1 SGHVS, CDR2 FQNEAQ. The length of the CDR3 is 14 residues. The CDR3 loop is CASSLDPSGYEQYF. In DNA, the CDR3 is TGTGCCAGCAGCCTAGATCCTAGCGGGTACGAGCAGTACTTC.

The CDR3 sequence is CASSQGSGDYEQYF. CDR3 sequence (DNA): TGTGCCAGCAGCCAAGGGTCAGGAGACTACGAGCAGTACTTC. The chain couples TRBV7-9 to TRBJ2-7, with D hard to call. Trimming cost V 5 bases and J 3 bases, with 14 bases left between them. Germline V gene data show CDR1 as SEHNR and CDR2 as FQNEAQ (reference sequence). The CDR3 spans 14 residues. Variable domain in full (rest from reference TRBV7-9 and TRBJ2-7): DTGVSQNPRHKITKRGQNVTFRCDPISEHNRLYWYRQTLGQGPEFLTYFQNEAQLEKSRLLSDRFSAERPKGSFSTLEIQRTEQGDSAMYLCASSQGSGDYEQYFGPGTRLTVT.

This clone was observed a few times. CDR3 sequence: CASSQVGGNTIYF. The CDR3 region has the DNA TGTGCCAGCAGCCAGGTCGGTGGAAACACCATATATTTT. The gene calls are TRBV5-5 and TRBJ1-3; unclear D gene. V lost 4 bases and J 3 bases, leaving 8 bases between the germline ends. CDR3 size: 13 residues. The germline CDR1 and CDR2 sequences are SGHKS and YYEKEE (reference sequence).

This clone was seen a handful of times. This sequence joins TRBV9 and TRBJ1-1; TRBD1 is a possible D gene (6 bases). CDR3 length equals 13 residues. Germline V gives CDR1 SGDLS, CDR2 YYNGEE. With 4 bases removed from V and 12 bases from J, the gap between germline ends came to 19 bases. This CDR3 is CASSPDGGRNTFF. The DNA for the CDR3 is TGTGCCAGCAGCCCCGACGGGGGGCGGAATACTTTCTTT. Combining the CDR3 with reference TRBV9 and TRBJ1-1 gives the whole variable domain DSGVTQTPKHLITATGQRVTLRCSPRSGDLSVYWYQQSLDQGLQFLIQYYNGEERAKGNILERFSAQQFPDLHSELNLSSLELGDSALYFCASSPDGGRNTFFGQGTRLTVV.

The rearrangement joins TRBV20-1 to TRBJ1-4; D remains ambiguous. V lost 6 bases to trimming and J lost 8 bases, with 10 bases between them. From germline, CDR1 is DFQATT and CDR2 SNEGSKA (reference sequence). The length of the CDR3 is 11 residues. The CDR3 spells CSASLLEKLFF. Here the CDR3 DNA reads TGCAGTGCCTCTCTTTTAGAAAAACTGTTTTTT.

This chain uses TRBV7-9 with TRBJ1-2, with a tentative D call TRBD1 (6 bases). Germline CDR1 SEHNR, CDR2 FQNEAQ (reference sequence). The CDR3 is made up of 17 amino acids. With 1 base removed from V and 7 bases from J, the gap between germline ends came to 22 bases. The CDR3 is CASSLEGGSSKVGGYTF. The CDR3 bases are TGTGCCAGCAGCTTAGAAGGGGGGTCGAGTAAAGTTGGTGGCTACACCTTC.

The rearrangement joins TRBV12-5 to TRBJ2-2; 12 bases are a match to TRBD2. The junction had 6 bases not matched to a gene; V was cut back by 2 bases and J by 2 bases. Germline assignment: CDR1 LGHNT and CDR2 FRNRAP. The CDR3 length is 18 residues. In DNA, the CDR3 is TGTGCTAGTGGTTTGAATGCTAGCGGGGGGGAAAACACCGGGGAGCTGTTTTTT. Translation: CASGLNASGGENTGELFF.

V and J are TRBV7-6 and TRBJ2-6, with 9 bases aligning to TRBD1. The CDR3 is 17 amino acids. CDR1 and CDR2 (germline): SGHVS, FNYEAQ. V dropped 6 bases and J dropped 1; count of bases not matched to a gene: 7. CDR3: CASSGTGRSSGANVLTF. CDR3 DNA sequence: TGTGCCAGCAGTGGGACAGGGCGGAGTTCTGGGGCCAACGTCCTGACTTTC.

V and J are TRBV7-2 and TRBJ1-5, with unresolved D. V lost 5 bases, J lost 2 bases, and 10 bases lay in between. From germline, CDR1 is SGHTA and CDR2 FQGNSA. This CDR3 is 14 amino acids long. The CDR3 spells CASSGNLGNQPQHF. For the CDR3, the DNA is TGTGCCAGCAGCGGTAACTTGGGCAATCAGCCCCAGCATTTT.

The chain combines TRBV19 with TRBJ1-4; D unclear. The CDR3 has 13 residues. Per germline, CDR1 LNHDA and CDR2 SQIVND (reference sequence). The ends were cut back, 8 bases at V and 5 bases at J, with 12 bases in the middle. Here the CDR3 DNA reads TGTGCCAGTGGGCGGACCTGGAATGAAAAACTGTTTTTT. Amino acid sequence: CASGRTWNEKLFF.

The table lists this clone with a count of one. V is TRBV5-1 and J is TRBJ2-7, with D possibly being TRBD2 (6 bases). CDR1 SGHRS and CDR2 YFSETQ come from the germline V gene. The CDR3 covers 14 residues. V gave up 4 bases and J gave up 9 bases, with 20 bases separating them. The CDR3 loop reads CASSLWEAQGAQYF. CDR3 coding DNA: TGCGCCAGCAGCCTCTGGGAGGCCCAAGGCGCGCAGTACTTC.

The chain couples TRBV5-1 to TRBJ1-1; D unclear. V shed 3 bases and J shed 1 base, with 7 bases lying between them. This CDR3 spans 13 amino acids. In germline, CDR1 is SGHRS, CDR2 YFSETQ. DNA for the CDR3: TGCGCCAGCAGCTACGGACCGAACACTGAAGCTTTCTTT. Translating gives CASSYGPNTEAFF.

V is TRBV7-9 and J is TRBJ1-5; D is unclear. This CDR3 has 13 residues. V gave up 5 bases and J gave up 7 bases, with 12 bases separating them. Germline CDR1 and CDR2: SEHNR and FQNEAQ (reference sequence). The CDR3 reads CASSQSVGQPQHF. The CDR3 region has the DNA TGTGCCAGCAGCCAAAGCGTAGGGCAGCCCCAGCATTTT.

J is TRBJ1-6 and V is TRBV27, with a weak D call TRBD1 (5 bases). Germline values: CDR1 MNHEY, CDR2 SMNVEV (reference sequence). This CDR3 spans 15 amino acids. V was clipped by 4 bases and J by 2 bases, with 9 bases between them. CDR3 in amino acids: CASSWRTTYNSPLHF. The CDR3 nucleotides are TGTGCCAGCAGTTGGAGGACAACCTATAATTCACCCCTCCACTTT.

The chain links TRBV6-6 to TRBJ1-1; D possibly corresponds to TRBD1 (6 bases). CDR1 is MNHNY and CDR2 is SVGAGI in the germline V gene (reference sequence). Trimming stripped 6 bases from V and 4 bases from J, with 18 bases between. The CDR3 length is 15 residues. CDR3 in amino acids: CASRPEGGRITEAFF. In DNA, the CDR3 is TGTGCCAGCAGACCCGAGGGGGGGCGGATCACTGAAGCTTTCTTT.

DNA of the CDR3: TGTGCCACCAGCAGCTACAGGGTGGGGTACACTGAAGCTTTCTTT. It encodes CATSSYRVGYTEAFF. The chain is built from TRBV15 and TRBJ1-1; perhaps TRBD1 as D (6 bases). The ends were cut back, 3 bases at V and 3 bases at J, with 14 bases in the middle. Germline CDR1 reads LNHNV; CDR2 reads YYDKDF (reference sequence). CDR3 length: 15 amino acids.